The present TCR beta chain was sequenced within a study of blood T cell repertoires in COVID-19. Authors' data handling: Amplification with reference gene primers provided the estimates of nucleated cell counts. The protocol was immunoSEQ multiplex PCR, while the TCRdb copy is restricted to in-frame clones and leaves out a portion. Clone size and V and J calls were adopted from that table, with D and trimming inferred from the DNA. The sample carries about 370,000 clones, more than 80% recorded once. The CDR3 extends over 15 amino acids. CDR1 and CDR2 (germline): MDHEN, SYDVKM. The V and J ends lost 3 bases and 1 base respectively, with 12 bases between them. Grouping used clinical history reported by participants in a survey and questionnaire. Donors of Cohort 3 who recovered were those that had two negative PCRs, clearance, or symptom resolution.

Sequenced sample: PBMCs or T cells enriched from blood (not recorded which). The sequence was collected from a man between 18 and 29 years old who had recovered from COVID-19. This rearrangement joins TRBV28 to TRBJ1-1; D is unclear. The CDR3 sequence: CASSFGARWNTEAFF. The CDR3 DNA is TGTGCCAGCAGTTTCGGAGCCCGTTGGAACACTGAAGCTTTCTTT.